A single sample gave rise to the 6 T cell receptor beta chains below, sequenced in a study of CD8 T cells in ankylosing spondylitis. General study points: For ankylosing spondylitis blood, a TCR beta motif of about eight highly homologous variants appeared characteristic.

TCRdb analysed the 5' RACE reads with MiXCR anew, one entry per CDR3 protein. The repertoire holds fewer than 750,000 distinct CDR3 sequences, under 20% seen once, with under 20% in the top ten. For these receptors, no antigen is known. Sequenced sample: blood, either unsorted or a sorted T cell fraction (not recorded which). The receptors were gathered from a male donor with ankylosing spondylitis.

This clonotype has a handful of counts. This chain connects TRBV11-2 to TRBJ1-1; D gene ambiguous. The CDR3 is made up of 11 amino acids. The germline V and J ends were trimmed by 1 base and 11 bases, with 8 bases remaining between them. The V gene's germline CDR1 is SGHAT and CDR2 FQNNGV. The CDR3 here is CASSLGSWAFF. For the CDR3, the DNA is TGTGCCAGCAGCTTAGGGTCTTGGGCTTTCTTT.

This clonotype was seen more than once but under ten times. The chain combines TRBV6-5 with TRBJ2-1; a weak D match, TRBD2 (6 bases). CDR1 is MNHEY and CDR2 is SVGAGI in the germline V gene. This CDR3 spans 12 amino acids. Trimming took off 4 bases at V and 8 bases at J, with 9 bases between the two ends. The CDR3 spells CASSSSGDEQFF. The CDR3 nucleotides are TGTGCCAGCAGTTCCTCGGGGGATGAGCAGTTCTTC.

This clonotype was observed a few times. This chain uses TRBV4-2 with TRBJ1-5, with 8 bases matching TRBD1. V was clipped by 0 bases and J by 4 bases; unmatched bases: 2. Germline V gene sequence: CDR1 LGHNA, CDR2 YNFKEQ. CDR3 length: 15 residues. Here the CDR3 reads CASSQEHRGNQPQHF. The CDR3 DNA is TGTGCCAGCAGCCAAGAGCACAGGGGGAATCAGCCCCAGCATTTT.

In DNA, the CDR3 is TGCAGTTTGGGGCAGGGTAATTTTGATGAGCAGTTCTTC. Amino acid sequence: CSLGQGNFDEQFF. The chain recombines TRBV20-1 with TRBJ2-1, with TRBD1 as a possible D gene (5 bases). Per germline, CDR1 DFQATT and CDR2 SNEGSKA (reference sequence). Trimming removed 8 bases from V and 8 bases from J, with 19 bases in between. The CDR3 totals 13 residues.

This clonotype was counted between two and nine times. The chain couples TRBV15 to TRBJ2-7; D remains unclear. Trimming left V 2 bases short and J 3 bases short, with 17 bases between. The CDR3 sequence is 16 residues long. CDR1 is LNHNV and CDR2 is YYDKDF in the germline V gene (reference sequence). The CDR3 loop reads CATSRTYEVGFYEQYF. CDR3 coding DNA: TGTGCCACCAGCAGAACTTACGAGGTGGGCTTCTACGAGCAGTACTTC.

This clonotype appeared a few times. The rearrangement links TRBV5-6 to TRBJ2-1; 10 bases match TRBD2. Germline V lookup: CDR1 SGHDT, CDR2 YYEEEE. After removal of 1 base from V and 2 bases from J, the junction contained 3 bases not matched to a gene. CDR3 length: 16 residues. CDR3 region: CASSLSLAGAYNEQFF. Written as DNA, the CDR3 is TGTGCCAGCAGCTTGTCGCTAGCGGGGGCCTACAATGAGCAGTTCTTC.